The TCR beta chain under discussion was sequenced for a study of CD8+ T cells in alopecia areata. Study-level results: Tofacitinib produced a significant decrease in scalp clonality and in expanded CD8+ clones among the top 100. In blood and scalp, many expanded lesional clones persisted during tofacitinib. Besides other cells, scalp samples also yield sequences of resident alphabeta T cells from normal skin.

As to treatment: oral pan-JAK inhibitor, 5-10 mg twice daily. Investigators isolated RNA and reverse transcribed it into cDNA to act as the sequencing template. Repertoires were generated with immunoSEQ multiplex PCR, while TCRdb's copy carries only in-frame clones and drops some. In the table there are around 170,000 clones, roughly half of which are singletons. Per the germline V gene, CDR1 is SQVTM and CDR2 is ANQGSEA. The V end was cut by 0 bases, the J end by 5 bases, with 5 bases between. This CDR3 has 11 amino acids. As concerns this clone: Its antigen is still unknown.

This sequence originates from a human donor with alopecia areata. V gene TRBV29-1 combines with J gene TRBJ2-7; D remains ambiguous. The specimen was CD8+ T cells sorted from blood, collected at week 52, from a patient treated with tofacitinib. CDR3 region: CSVEDSHEQYF. The CDR3 nucleotides are TGCAGCGTTGAAGATAGCCACGAGCAGTACTTC.